This TCR beta chain was retrieved from a study of blood T cells in healthy people across ages. Regarding the study as a whole: Among T cells, TCR beta diversity per million cells dropped roughly linearly as age rose. Since the PBMCs were unsorted, naive and antigen-experienced cells could not be conclusively compared. Long-lived and aged donors differed, with more naive CD4+ cells and higher diversity in the long-lived.

It was with a sample-barcoded 5' primer and a J-beta primer mix that a second PCR of roughly 6 to 11 cycles was run. TCRdb fed the 5' RACE reads into MiXCR, producing one record per CDR3 protein. The table includes 700,000 to 1,000,000 distinct CDR3 sequences, 44% detected once. Deletions cut 0 bases from V and 0 bases from J, with 6 bases between. Germline-derived CDR1 and CDR2 are SGHTA and FQGNSA. This CDR3 has 15 residues. Details on this clonotype: Its antigen is unknown.

The J gene is TRBJ2-1, the V gene TRBV7-2; D is undetermined. The source material was blood. This receptor was taken from a man aged 55 to 70 in good health. The CDR3 DNA sequence: TGTGCCAGCAGCTTAGCTGAAAACTCCTACAATGAGCAGTTCTTC. Its translation: CASSLAENSYNEQFF.